What follows are 27 T cell receptor beta chains derived from one specimen sequenced in a study of T cell responses to AZD1222 COVID-19 vaccine. TCRdb keeps only in-frame clones here, not all; method: immunoSEQ multiplex PCR. The sample includes about 25,000 clones, more than 75% seen only once; the top ten take 30% to 40%. Sequenced here: peripheral blood, sampled 28 days after the second AZD1222 dose. Every receptor here comes from an adult who received the AZD1222 COVID-19 vaccine.

This clone is deemed medium-sized. The chain uses TRBV7-6 and TRBJ2-3, with 14 bases identical to TRBD2. The junction had 4 bases not matched to a gene; V was cut back by 3 bases and J by 2 bases. CDR3 length equals 17 residues. The germline V gene has CDR1 SGHVS and CDR2 FNYEAQ. This CDR3 reads CASSLTSGRGNTDTQYF. The CDR3 coding sequence is TGTGCCAGCAGCTTGACTAGCGGGAGGGGAAACACAGATACGCAGTATTTT.

The genes are TRBV7-9 and TRBJ2-2, with 9 bases lining up with TRBD2. V was clipped by 0 bases and J by 0 bases; unmatched bases: 2. Germline values: CDR1 SEHNR, CDR2 FQNEAQ (reference sequence). The CDR3 consists of 17 residues. Here the CDR3 DNA reads TGTGCCAGCAGCTTAGCTAGCGGGAGTACGAACACCGGGGAGCTGTTTTTT. Translating gives CASSLASGSTNTGELFF. Looking up the rest from reference TRBV7-9 and TRBJ2-2 gives the full variable domain: DTGVSQNPRHKITKRGQNVTFRCDPISEHNRLYWYRQTLGQGPEFLTYFQNEAQLEKSRLLSDRFSAERPKGSFSTLEIQRTEQGDSAMYLCASSLASGSTNTGELFFGEGSRLTVL.

This clone was detected only once. This rearrangement joins TRBV5-5 to TRBJ1-5; 7 nucleotides align to TRBD1. This CDR3 has 15 amino acids. Germline V gene sequence: CDR1 SGHKS, CDR2 YYEKEE (reference sequence). With V trimmed by 4 bases and J by 3 bases, 7 bases remained unmatched. The CDR3 loop reads CASSVTGMNNQPQHF. CDR3 nucleotides: TGTGCCAGCAGCGTGACAGGGATGAACAATCAGCCCCAGCATTTT.

This clone was observed a handful of times. The chain combines TRBV2 with TRBJ1-4; no clear D. The CDR3 covers 14 residues. The V gene's germline CDR1 is SNHLY and CDR2 FYNNEI. Trimming took 3 bases from V and 0 from J, leaving 5 bases between them. The CDR3 here is CASSDSATNEKLFF. DNA of the CDR3: TGTGCCAGCAGTGACAGTGCAACTAATGAAAAACTGTTTTTT. Full variable domain (outside the CDR3, taken from reference TRBV2 and TRBJ1-4): EPEVTQTPSHQVTQMGQEVILRCVPISNHLYFYWYRQILGQKVEFLVSFYNNEISEKSEIFDDQFSVERPDGSNFTLKIRSTKLEDSAMYFCASSDSATNEKLFFGSGTQLSVL.

The CDR3 DNA follows: TGCGCCAGCAGCTTTCGACAGGGTTGGACCGGGGAGCTGTTTTTT. It is translated as CASSFRQGWTGELFF. The V call is TRBV5-1, the J call TRBJ2-2; TRBD1 agrees at 7 bases. Germline CDR1 reads SGHRS; CDR2 reads YFSETQ. This CDR3 region has 15 residues. V lost 2 bases and J lost 5; bases outside the gene matches: 6.

The rearrangement joins TRBV5-4 to TRBJ1-1, with unresolved D. The CDR3 length is 13 residues. The V end was cut by 3 bases, the J end by 0 bases, with 6 bases between. Germline-derived CDR1 and CDR2 are SGHNT and YYREEE (reference sequence). CDR3 amino acids: CASSSTVNTEAFF. CDR3 nucleotide sequence: TGTGCCAGCAGCTCCACGGTGAACACTGAAGCTTTCTTT.

This rearrangement joins TRBV27 to TRBJ1-3; D is undetermined. The CDR3 has 13 amino acids. V was cut by 6 bases and J by 14 bases, with 20 bases left in between. Germline values: CDR1 MNHEY, CDR2 SMNVEV (reference sequence). CDR3 loop: CASSRYLGSILYF. In nucleotides, the CDR3 is TGTGCCAGCAGCCGATATTTAGGGTCTATCTTATATTTT.

The rearrangement joins TRBV14 to TRBJ2-6, with D uncertain. V lost 4 bases and J lost 3, with 7 bases in between. The CDR3 has 14 residues. The germline V gene encodes CDR1 SGHDN and CDR2 FVKESK. CDR3: CASSPPGGANVLTF. The CDR3 nucleotides are TGTGCCAGCAGCCCTCCGGGTGGGGCCAACGTCCTGACTTTC.

This clone was seen only a few times. The chain has TRBV5-4 and TRBJ2-7, with TRBD1 identical over 7 bases. V gave up 1 base and J gave up 0 bases; unmatched junction bases: 4. This CDR3 contains 15 residues. CDR1 SGHNT and CDR2 YYREEE come from the germline V gene (reference sequence). In DNA form, the CDR3 reads TGTGCCAGCAGCTTGCTGGGGGACAGCTCCTACGAGCAGTACTTC. Protein sequence: CASSLLGDSSYEQYF.

This clone was counted once. This sequence joins TRBV5-4 and TRBJ2-2, with a weak D call TRBD1 (6 bases). The CDR3 consists of 12 residues. The V end lost 4 bases, the J end lost 5 bases, and 6 bases lay between the germline ends. CDR1 is SGHNT, CDR2 YYREEE, per germline (reference sequence). The CDR3 loop is CASSQGTGELFF. In nucleotides, the CDR3 is TGTGCCAGCAGCCAGGGGACCGGGGAGCTGTTTTTT.

The CDR3 reads CSVARVAYEQYF. The CDR3 DNA reads as TGCAGCGTTGCGAGGGTAGCTTACGAGCAGTACTTC. The chain combines TRBV29-1 with TRBJ2-7; a weak D match, TRBD2 (5 bases). Trimming cost V 4 bases and J 4 bases, with 11 bases left between them. The CDR3 has 12 residues. In germline, CDR1 is SQVTM, CDR2 ANQGSEA.

The CDR3 DNA reads as TGTGCCAGCAGCTTGGGGGTGGGCGGGAACGATGAGCAGTTCTTC. It specifies CASSLGVGGNDEQFF. The rearrangement uses TRBV5-4 and TRBJ2-1, with a weak D call TRBD2 (6 bases). Trimming shortened V by 0 bases and J by 8 bases, and 15 bases separated the two germline ends. CDR1 and CDR2 (germline): SGHNT, YYREEE (reference sequence). CDR3 length equals 15 residues.

The V call is TRBV5-1, the J call TRBJ2-1; 11 positions match TRBD2. With V trimmed by 5 bases and J by 5 bases, 3 bases remained unmatched. Germline V gene sequence: CDR1 SGHRS, CDR2 YFSETQ. This CDR3 has 14 residues. The CDR3 sequence: CASRGTSGNNEQFF. CDR3 sequence (DNA): TGCGCCAGCAGAGGGACTAGCGGAAACAATGAGCAGTTCTTC.

This chain joins TRBV24-1 and TRBJ2-2; 10 positions agree with TRBD2. J was trimmed by 5 bases and V by 1 base; bases with no gene match: 12. The germline V gene has CDR1 KGHDR and CDR2 SFDVKD. CDR3 length equals 19 residues. The CDR3 protein is CATSDFAPSGSRWTGELFF. In DNA form, the CDR3 reads TGTGCCACCAGTGATTTCGCCCCTAGCGGGAGTAGATGGACCGGGGAGCTGTTTTTT.

The genes are TRBV7-9 and TRBJ1-2, with D perhaps TRBD1 (5 bases). The CDR3 is made up of 14 amino acids. Germline CDR1 and CDR2: SEHNR and FQNEAQ (reference sequence). V was shortened by 0 bases and J by 0 bases, with 5 bases between the two germline ends. CDR3 region: CASSLAQANYGYTF. In DNA form, the CDR3 reads TGTGCCAGCAGCTTAGCACAGGCTAACTATGGCTACACCTTC.

The chain joins TRBV9 to TRBJ2-5; D is unclear. V lost 0 bases and J 5 bases, leaving 11 bases between the germline ends. The CDR3 has 14 amino acids. The germline V gene encodes CDR1 SGDLS and CDR2 YYNGEE. The CDR3 DNA reads as TGTGCCAGCAGCGTAGCGCCAGCGACGGAGACCCAGTACTTC. This sequence encodes CASSVAPATETQYF.

The chain joins TRBV5-1 to TRBJ1-2; 7 positions match TRBD1. Germline lookup yields CDR1 SGHRS and CDR2 YFSETQ. CDR3 length: 14 amino acids. The V and J ends lost 4 bases and 0 bases, in that order; junction bases with no gene match: 3. The CDR3 protein is CASSRDSSNYGYTF. Here the CDR3 DNA reads TGCGCCAGCAGCCGGGACAGCTCTAACTATGGCTACACCTTC.

This sequence joins TRBV28 and TRBJ2-7; 8 nucleotides match TRBD2. Germline values: CDR1 MDHEN, CDR2 SYDVKM. V gave up 6 bases and J gave up 1 base; unmatched junction bases: 8. The CDR3 loop spans 15 amino acids. The DNA for the CDR3 is TGTGCCAGCAGAGCCGGGGGGGGCGGATCCTACGAGCAGTACTTC. Translating it yields CASRAGGGGSYEQYF.

V is TRBV5-4 and J is TRBJ2-2; D is undetermined. Trimming removed 4 bases from V and 6 bases from J, with 13 bases in between. Germline loops: CDR1 SGHNT, CDR2 YYREEE (reference sequence). This CDR3 has 14 residues. CDR3: CASSQQMIPGELFF. CDR3 DNA: TGTGCCAGCAGCCAGCAAATGATCCCCGGGGAGCTGTTTTTT.

The V call is TRBV19, the J call TRBJ2-7; 9 bases are shared with TRBD1. This CDR3 comprises 14 residues. Looked up from germline, CDR1 is LNHDA and CDR2 is SQIVND (reference sequence). V trimming: 5 bases; J trimming: 2 bases; junction bases outside the gene matches: 4. The CDR3 protein is CASSLGQGTYEQYF. The CDR3 coding sequence is TGTGCCAGTAGTCTCGGACAGGGGACCTACGAGCAGTACTTC.

V and J are TRBV5-1 and TRBJ2-1; TRBD1 matches at 11 bases. The CDR3 is 14 amino acids. V was pared by 4 bases and J by 9 bases, with 6 bases of the junction left unmatched. Germline V CDR1 and CDR2: SGHRS, YFSETQ. This chain's CDR3 is CASSGGTGGGEQFF. The CDR3 coding sequence is TGCGCCAGCAGCGGCGGGACAGGGGGAGGTGAGCAGTTCTTC.

The gene calls are TRBV10-3 and TRBJ1-5; D unclear. The CDR3 loop spans 15 amino acids. Germline V gene sequence: CDR1 ENHRY, CDR2 SYGVKD. V lost 5 bases to trimming and J lost 0 bases, with 11 bases between them. CDR3 nucleotides: TGTGCCATCAGTCCGGACGGAAATAGCAATCAGCCCCAGCATTTT. It encodes CAISPDGNSNQPQHF.

J is TRBJ1-5 and V is TRBV6-9, with TRBD1 matching 10 bases. Germline lookup yields CDR1 MNHGY and CDR2 SVAAGI. The CDR3 has 19 amino acids. The V gene end was trimmed by 6 bases and the J gene end by 1 base; junction bases not matched to a gene: 15. Here the CDR3 DNA reads TGTGCCAGCAGCCAAATAGGGACAGGGGATATAGTGAGCAATCAGCCCCAGCATTTT. Protein sequence: CASSQIGTGDIVSNQPQHF.

The genes are TRBV5-4 and TRBJ2-7, with a tentative D call TRBD1 (5 bases). Trimming removed 2 bases from V and 2 bases from J, with 8 bases in between. The V gene's germline CDR1 is SGHNT and CDR2 YYREEE (reference sequence). This CDR3 contains 13 residues. In DNA, the CDR3 is TGTGCCAGCAGCTTCGACAGCCCCTACGAGCAGTACTTC. It translates to CASSFDSPYEQYF.

This CDR3 reads CASSLYGSSTDTQYF. The CDR3 nucleotides are TGTGCCAGCAGCTTGTACGGGTCTAGCACAGATACGCAGTATTTT. This chain links TRBV7-2 with TRBJ2-3; no definite D call. Per germline, CDR1 SGHTA and CDR2 FQGNSA. The V and J ends lost 3 bases and 0 bases respectively, with 10 bases between them. This CDR3 is 15 amino acids long.

This sequence joins TRBV6-1 and TRBJ1-1; 7 bases agree with TRBD1. The CDR3 is 15 amino acids. With 3 bases clipped from V and 1 base from J, the junction kept 5 bases outside the gene matches. The germline CDR1 and CDR2 sequences are MNHNS and SASEGT. The CDR3 region has the DNA TGTGCCAGCAGTGACCGGGGGACAGCGAACACTGAAGCTTTCTTT. Amino acid sequence: CASSDRGTANTEAFF.

This chain uses TRBV13 with TRBJ1-2; D may be TRBD1 (6 bases). V was clipped by 5 bases and J by 4 bases, with 20 bases between them. CDR3 length equals 16 residues. Germline lookup yields CDR1 PRHDT and CDR2 FYEKMQ (reference sequence). CDR3 region: CASSPRTGGAFYGYTF. CDR3 in DNA: TGTGCCAGCAGCCCTCGGACCGGGGGGGCCTTCTATGGCTACACCTTC. Based on the CDR3 plus reference TRBV13 and TRBJ1-2, the full variable domain is AAGVIQSPRHLIKEKRETATLKCYPIPRHDTVYWYQQGPGQDPQFLISFYEKMQSDKGSIPDRFSAQQFSDYHSELNMSSLELGDSALYFCASSPRTGGAFYGYTFGSGTRLTVV.